The rows below give T cell receptor beta chains drawn from one sample of a study of patients with pleural tuberculosis. TCRdb recomputed calls from the reads with MiXCR, one row per CDR3 protein. The sample yields under 55,000 distinct CDR3 sequences, approximately 7.9% seen once. The receptors derive from a human donor with pleural tuberculosis. Each CDR3 is given with its conserved first and last residue. D genes are given only for firm matches. A clone size is listed for some rows: how often the clone was seen (once, few, many), or a class if it is expanded.

many	.	TRBJ1-2	TRBV4-1	TGCGCCAGCAGCCAAGGTTCACATGGCTACACCTTC	CASSQGSHGYTF
.	.	TRBJ2-3	TRBV2	TGTGCCAGCAGTCGGACAGCGGGAAGCACAGATACGCAGTATTTT	CASSRTAGSTDTQYF
many	.	TRBJ1-6	TRBV12-3/TRBV12-4	TGTGCCAGCAGTTTCGGAAGAACCTATAATTCACCCCTCCACTTT	CASSFGRTYNSPLHF
many	TRBD1	TRBJ2-7	TRBV6-1	TGTGCCAGCACAGGACAGGGGCTATTGTACGAGCAGTACTTC	CASTGQGLLYEQYF
many	.	TRBJ2-5	TRBV5-4	TGTGCCAGCAGCTTTTCTGGACAGCTCCAAGAGACCCAGTACTTC	CASSFSGQLQETQYF
few	.	TRBJ2-7	TRBV12-3/TRBV12-4	TGTGCCAGCAGTTTACTCGCGGGGCGCGAGCAGTACTTC	CASSLLAGREQYF
many	TRBD2	TRBJ2-1	TRBV25-1	TGTGCCAGCAGTGATGCTAGCGGTAGCTCCTACAATGAGCAGTTCTTC	CASSDASGSSYNEQFF
.	TRBD1	TRBJ2-3	TRBV12-3/TRBV12-4	TGTGCCAGCAGACACGACCGGGACAGGGATTATGCTACGCAGTATTTT	CASRHDRDRDYATQYF
many	.	TRBJ1-1	TRBV6-1	TGTGCCAGCAGCAGGGAGGGTGGGAACACTGAAGCTTTCTTT	CASSREGGNTEAFF
many	.	TRBJ1-1	TRBV19	TGTGCCAGTAGTCCGGCGGGGGGCTCCACTGAAGCTTTCTTT	CASSPAGGSTEAFF
many	.	TRBJ2-3	TRBV12-3/TRBV12-4	TGTGCCAGCAACACAGGACAGCGGGCTAGTGCGCAGTATTTT	CASNTGQRASAQYF
many	.	TRBJ2-1	TRBV4-2	TGTGCCAGCAGTGAAACTCGGAGCTCCTACAATGAGCAGTTCTTC	CASSETRSSYNEQFF
many	TRBD1	TRBJ1-1	TRBV6-1	TGTGCCAGCAGTGCCGGGACAGGGATGAACACTGAAGCTTTCTTT	CASSAGTGMNTEAFF
.	TRBD1	TRBJ1-2	TRBV19	TGTGCCAGTAGCCCGGGACAGCCACCTCTCTATGGCTACACCTTC	CASSPGQPPLYGYTF
many	.	TRBJ1-6	TRBV18	TGTGCCAGCGGTTACAGGGACGATTCACCCCTCCACTTT	CASGYRDDSPLHF
many	.	TRBJ1-1	TRBV28	TGTGCCAGCAGCATTCAGGGGATAGGCGGTACTGAAGCTTTCTTT	CASSIQGIGGTEAFF
.	.	TRBJ2-1	TRBV4-2	TGTGCCAGCAGCCTACGGACCGGAGGTGAGCAGTTCTTC	CASSLRTGGEQFF
many	.	TRBJ2-7	TRBV6-1	TGTGCCAGCAGATCGGGACGAGTCTCCTACGAGCAGTACTTC	CASRSGRVSYEQYF
many	TRBD1	TRBJ1-1	TRBV7-6	TGTGCCAGCAGGGGACAGGGACTGAACACTGAAGCTTTCTTT	CASRGQGLNTEAFF
many	.	TRBJ2-1	TRBV15	TGTGCCACCAGCAGACTATCGAGCTCCTACAATGAGCAGTTCTTC	CATSRLSSSYNEQFF
many	.	TRBJ1-1	TRBV4-1	TGCGCCAGCAGGCCCAAGACTAACACTGAAGCTTTCTTT	CASRPKTNTEAFF
many	TRBD2	TRBJ2-5	TRBV2	TGTGCCAGCAGTCGGGGGGGCGTAGAGACCCAGTACTTC	CASSRGGVETQYF
many	.	TRBJ1-5	TRBV18	TGTGCCAGCTCACCAAATCCAGGTTACCAGCCCCAGCATTTT	CASSPNPGYQPQHF
many	TRBD1	TRBJ1-1	TRBV20-1	TGCAGTGCCACATTAGCTACAGGGGTAGGGACTGAAGCTTTCTTT	CSATLATGVGTEAFF
many	.	TRBJ2-2	TRBV27	TGTGCCAGCAGTTTATCGAACACCGGGGAGCTGTTTTTT	CASSLSNTGELFF
many	TRBD2	TRBJ2-1	TRBV28	TGTGCCAGCAGTTTATTCGGGGGACTAGCGGGCCACAATGAGCAGTTCTTC	CASSLFGGLAGHNEQFF
many	.	TRBJ1-6	TRBV12-3/TRBV12-4	TGTGCCAGCAGCCCTCAGGGGCCCCAATCACCCCTCCACTTT	CASSPQGPQSPLHF
.	.	TRBJ1-4	TRBV10-3	TGTGCCATCAGTGAGTTTCAGGGTGGATTTGGTGAAAAACTGTTTTTT	CAISEFQGGFGEKLFF
many	TRBD1	TRBJ2-1	TRBV6-1	TGTGCCAGCGAGGGACAGGGGGTCAATGAGCAGTTCTTC	CASEGQGVNEQFF
many	.	TRBJ1-2	TRBV12-3/TRBV12-4	TGTGCCAGCAGTTTCCGGATCGTCTATGGCTACACCTTC	CASSFRIVYGYTF
few	.	TRBJ2-7	TRBV11-2	TGTGCCAGCAGCTTAGATCGGATTTCCTACGAGCAGTACTTC	CASSLDRISYEQYF
many	.	TRBJ1-1	TRBV28	TGTGCCAGCAGTTTATTAAGGCACTCGAACACTGAAGCTTTCTTT	CASSLLRHSNTEAFF
large	.	TRBJ2-7	TRBV2	TGTGCCAGCAGTGAAGGGCTAGCAGCCTACGAGCAGTACTTC	CASSEGLAAYEQYF
.	.	TRBJ1-3	TRBV24-1	TGTGCCACCAGTGATTTGAACAGGGATGCTGGAAACACCATATATTTT	CATSDLNRDAGNTIYF
.	TRBD1	TRBJ1-2	TRBV2	TGTGCCAGCAGCTGGTCAGGGGGCGATGGCTACACCTTC	CASSWSGGDGYTF
few	TRBD2	TRBJ2-5	TRBV4-1	TGCGCCAGTAGGATTAGCGGGACGGTCCAGGAGACCCAGTACTTC	CASRISGTVQETQYF
.	.	TRBJ2-1	TRBV5-4	TGTGCCAGCAGCTTACAGGGATCCTACAATGAGCAGTTCTTC	CASSLQGSYNEQFF
few	.	TRBJ1-6	TRBV9	TGTGCCAGCAGCGTAGCTGGACACGGTAATTCACCCCTCCACTTT	CASSVAGHGNSPLHF
few	.	TRBJ2-1	TRBV6-2/TRBV6-3	TGTGCCGGCAGGCAAGTCTACAATGAGCAGTTCTTC	CAGRQVYNEQFF
few	.	TRBJ1-5	TRBV19	TGTGCCAGTAGTATATCTAGTTACAGGGCCAATCAGCCCCAGCATTTT	CASSISSYRANQPQHF
few	TRBD1	TRBJ1-5	TRBV27	TGTGCCAGCAGTTTATACGGGGGACAGGGCTCAAATCAGCCCCAGCATTTT	CASSLYGGQGSNQPQHF
many	TRBD1	TRBJ2-2	TRBV28	TGTGCCAGCAGCCTCGGGACAGGTCGTACCGGGGAGCTGTTTTTT	CASSLGTGRTGELFF
many	.	TRBJ2-2	TRBV11-1	TGTGCCAGCAGTCCACCCATGACAGCATTGAACACCGGGGAGCTGTTTTTT	CASSPPMTALNTGELFF
many	.	TRBJ2-5	TRBV25-1	TGTGCCAGCAGTATGCGACAGTCCTTGTACCAAGAGACCCAGTACTTC	CASSMRQSLYQETQYF
.	.	TRBJ2-2	TRBV19	TGTGCCAGTAGTCCCTTAATTGAACCCGGGGAGCTGTTTTTT	CASSPLIEPGELFF
many	TRBD1	TRBJ2-2	TRBV28	TGTGCCAGCAGTTTGTATACAGGGGGGAGCACCGGGGAGCTGTTTTTT	CASSLYTGGSTGELFF
.	TRBD2	TRBJ2-3	TRBV11-1	TGTGCCAGCAGCTTCCCTAGCGGGATGGATACGCAGTATTTT	CASSFPSGMDTQYF
many	.	TRBJ2-7	TRBV21-1	TGTGCCAGCAGCAAACTAGCGGGAGCCCCGGAAAACTACGAGCAGTACTTC	CASSKLAGAPENYEQYF
many	.	TRBJ1-1	TRBV11-2	TGTGCCAGCACCCTCTTTGGGAACAGTGAAGCTTTCTTT	CASTLFGNSEAFF
many	TRBD2	TRBJ2-3	TRBV12-3/TRBV12-4	TGTGCCAGCAGATCGACTAGCGCCTTTTACACAGATACGCAGTATTTT	CASRSTSAFYTDTQYF
many	.	TRBJ2-2	TRBV11-2	TGTGCCAGCAGCCCTCAGGGAGGCACCGGGGAGCTGTTTTTT	CASSPQGGTGELFF
many	.	TRBJ2-1	TRBV5-1	TGCGCCAGCAGTCCAGAGAGAGCGGTGCGCTACAATGAGCAGTTCTTC	CASSPERAVRYNEQFF
many	.	TRBJ2-2	TRBV19	TGTGCCAGCTACAGGGCGACTAGCTCCGGGGAGCTGTTTTTT	CASYRATSSGELFF
few	.	TRBJ2-7	TRBV30	TGTGCCTGCTTACAGGGCTACGAGCAGTACTTC	CACLQGYEQYF
.	.	TRBJ1-1	TRBV6-2/TRBV6-3	TGTGCCAGCAGGGAGGTAGGGAACACTGAAGCTTTCTTT	CASREVGNTEAFF
many	.	TRBJ2-7	TRBV20-1	TGCAGTGCTATTCGGGACGGCGGGTACTACGAGCAGTACTTC	CSAIRDGGYYEQYF
many	.	TRBJ1-1	TRBV5-1	TGCGCCAGCAGCTTGGTGCCGGGGGCGAACACTGAAGCTTTCTTT	CASSLVPGANTEAFF
.	TRBD1	TRBJ1-4	TRBV11-1	TGTGCCAGCAGCTTAGGAGGGGGCGCGGCTTCGTACGAAAAACTGTTTTTT	CASSLGGGAASYEKLFF
many	.	TRBJ2-7	TRBV20-1	TGCAGTGCTATCCGAGACTACGAGCAGTACTTC	CSAIRDYEQYF
few	.	TRBJ2-4	TRBV29-1	TGCAGCGTGCGGGACGTAAACATTCAGTACTTC	CSVRDVNIQYF